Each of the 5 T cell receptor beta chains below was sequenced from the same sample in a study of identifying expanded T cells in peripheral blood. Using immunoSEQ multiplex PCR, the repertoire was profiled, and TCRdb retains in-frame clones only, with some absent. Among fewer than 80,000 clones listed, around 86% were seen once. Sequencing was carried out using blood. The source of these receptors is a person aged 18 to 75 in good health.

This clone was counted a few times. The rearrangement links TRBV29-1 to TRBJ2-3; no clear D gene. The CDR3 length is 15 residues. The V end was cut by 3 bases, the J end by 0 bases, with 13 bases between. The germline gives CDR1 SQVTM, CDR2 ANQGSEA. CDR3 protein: CSVEKSGTSTDTQYF. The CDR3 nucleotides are TGCAGCGTTGAGAAGTCCGGAACTAGCACAGATACGCAGTATTTT.

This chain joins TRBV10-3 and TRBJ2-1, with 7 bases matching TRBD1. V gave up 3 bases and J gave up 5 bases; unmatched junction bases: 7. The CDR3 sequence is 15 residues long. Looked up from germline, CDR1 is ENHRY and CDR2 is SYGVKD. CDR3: CAISEPDRSNNEQFF. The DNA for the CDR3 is TGTGCCATCAGTGAACCGGACAGGAGTAACAATGAGCAGTTCTTC.

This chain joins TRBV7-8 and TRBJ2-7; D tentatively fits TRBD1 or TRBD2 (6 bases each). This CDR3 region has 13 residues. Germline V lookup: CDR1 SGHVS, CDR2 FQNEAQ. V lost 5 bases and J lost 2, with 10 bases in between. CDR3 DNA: TGTGCCAGCAGCCCAGGGGAGGCCTACGAGCAGTACTTC. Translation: CASSPGEAYEQYF.

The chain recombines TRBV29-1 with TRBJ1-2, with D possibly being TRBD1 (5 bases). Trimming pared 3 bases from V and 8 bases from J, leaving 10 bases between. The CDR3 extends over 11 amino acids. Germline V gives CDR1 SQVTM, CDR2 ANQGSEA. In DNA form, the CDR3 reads TGCAGCGTTGAGCAGGGTGGCGGCTACACCTTC. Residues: CSVEQGGGYTF. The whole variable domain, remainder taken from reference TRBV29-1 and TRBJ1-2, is SAVISQKPSRDICQRGTSLTIQCQVDSQVTMMFWYRQQPGQSLTLIATANQGSEATYESGFVIDKFPISRPNLTFSTLTVSNMSPEDSSIYLCSVEQGGGYTFGSGTRLTVV.

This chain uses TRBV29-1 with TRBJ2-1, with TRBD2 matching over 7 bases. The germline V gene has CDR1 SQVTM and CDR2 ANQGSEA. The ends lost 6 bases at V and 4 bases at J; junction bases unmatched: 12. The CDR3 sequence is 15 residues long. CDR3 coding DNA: TGCAGCGTGAAAACACTAGCGCTGAATTACAATGAGCAGTTCTTC. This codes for CSVKTLALNYNEQFF.